Below, 13 T cell receptor beta chains from the same sample are listed, as sequenced in a study of cytomegalovirus exposure and HLA in healthy donors. PCR involved 60 Vbeta and 13 Jbeta primers. The assay was immunoSEQ multiplex PCR, and TCRdb's table has in-frame clones only and misses some. Counted here are roughly 200,000 clones, about four fifths occurring once; the ten biggest clones make up 1.5% to 2%. Material: PBMCs. All receptors come from a man aged 35 to 55 in good health and CMV-seropositive.

This clone has just a few counts. This sequence joins TRBV5-4 and TRBJ1-1, with no clear D. With 4 bases removed from V and 4 bases from J, the gap between germline ends came to 11 bases. CDR3 length equals 13 residues. Germline-derived CDR1 and CDR2 are SGHNT and YYREEE (reference sequence). The CDR3 sequence: CASSAGWGTEAFF. CDR3 bases: TGTGCCAGCAGCGCGGGATGGGGCACTGAAGCTTTCTTT.

The J gene is TRBJ2-7, the V gene TRBV11-2; 10 nucleotides align to TRBD1. Germline V CDR1 and CDR2: SGHAT, FQNNGV. The J segment lost 6 bases and the V segment lost 5 bases, leaving 7 bases of the junction unmatched. This CDR3 comprises 14 residues. In nucleotides, the CDR3 is TGTGCCAGCAGCCTCCGGGACAGGGGTTTCGAGCAGTACTTC. Amino acids: CASSLRDRGFEQYF. The full variable domain, in which reference TRBV11-2 and TRBJ2-7 provide the parts outside the CDR3, is EAGVAQSPRYKIIEKRQSVAFWCNPISGHATLYWYQQILGQGPKLLIQFQNNGVVDDSQLPKDRFSAERLKGVDSTLKIQPAKLEDSAVYLCASSLRDRGFEQYFGPGTRLTVT.

The chain recombines TRBV19 with TRBJ1-1; a possible D gene is TRBD1 (6 bases). V was shortened by 3 bases and J by 0 bases, with 11 bases between the two germline ends. The CDR3 loop spans 15 amino acids. Germline V gene sequence: CDR1 LNHDA, CDR2 SQIVND (reference sequence). The CDR3 is CASSIGGLMNTEAFF. In nucleotides, the CDR3 is TGTGCCAGTAGTATTGGGGGCCTCATGAACACTGAAGCTTTCTTT.

The chain carries TRBV2 and TRBJ1-1; D is undetermined. The CDR3 is 13 residues long. Germline lookup yields CDR1 SNHLY and CDR2 FYNNEI. V dropped 10 bases and J dropped 0 bases, with 12 bases sitting between them. The CDR3 protein is CATPEGLNTEAFF. CDR3 nucleotides: TGTGCCACCCCGGAGGGATTGAACACTGAAGCTTTCTTT.

The chain carries TRBV5-1 and TRBJ2-5; 7 bases map to TRBD2. V was clipped by 3 bases and J by 3 bases; unmatched bases: 2. Germline assignment: CDR1 SGHRS and CDR2 YFSETQ. The CDR3 sequence is 13 residues long. Here the CDR3 reads CASSSSGKETQYF. The CDR3 region has the DNA TGCGCCAGCAGCTCGAGCGGGAAAGAGACCCAGTACTTC.

CDR3 region: CASSPGNEKLFF. The CDR3 region has the DNA TGTGCCAGCTCACCCGGGAATGAAAAACTGTTTTTT. The chain joins TRBV18 to TRBJ1-4; D is uncertain. The CDR3 contains 12 residues. From germline, CDR1 is KGHSH and CDR2 LQKENI. The V end lost 3 bases, the J end lost 5 bases, and 4 bases lay between the germline ends.

The chain employs TRBV15 and TRBJ1-1; no clear D. Germline lookup yields CDR1 LNHNV and CDR2 YYDKDF (reference sequence). The CDR3 consists of 12 residues. V was clipped by 7 bases and J by 5 bases, with 11 bases between them. The CDR3 loop reads CATTHGETEAFF. The CDR3 nucleotides are TGTGCCACCACGCACGGGGAGACTGAAGCTTTCTTT.

V usage is TRBV6-6 and J usage is TRBJ2-4, with 9 bases fitting TRBD1. The CDR3 contains 14 residues. Germline V gives CDR1 MNHNY, CDR2 SVGAGI (reference sequence). V gave up 4 bases and J gave up 9 bases; unmatched junction bases: 7. This chain's CDR3 is CASSSPGQGTIQYF. DNA of the CDR3: TGTGCCAGCAGTTCTCCGGGACAGGGTACCATTCAGTACTTC.

This CDR3 is CSVLGVTYGYTF. CDR3 DNA sequence: TGCAGCGTTTTAGGGGTTACCTATGGCTACACCTTC. The chain uses TRBV29-1 and TRBJ1-2, with D possibly TRBD1 on 5 matching bases. The CDR3 is made up of 12 amino acids. CDR1 and CDR2 (germline): SQVTM, ANQGSEA. Trimming cost V 5 bases and J 4 bases, with 11 bases left between them.

The chain links TRBV7-2 to TRBJ1-3; D call uncertain. The CDR3 has 17 residues. Germline assignment: CDR1 SGHTA and CDR2 FQGNSA. The V and J ends lost 4 bases and 0 bases respectively, with 16 bases between them. CDR3 in amino acids: CASSSVSDLLSGNTIYF. CDR3 nucleotide sequence: TGTGCCAGCAGCTCAGTGTCTGATCTGCTCTCTGGAAACACCATATATTTT.

V usage is TRBV12-5 and J usage is TRBJ2-1; 7 nucleotides match TRBD2. V shed 0 bases and J 5 bases; nucleotides not matched to a gene: 7. CDR1 is LGHNT, CDR2 FRNRAP, per germline. The CDR3 sequence is 16 residues long. The CDR3 region has the DNA TGTGCTAGTGGTTTGGTAGCCGAGCGGGGTCACAATGAGCAGTTCTTC. Translating it yields CASGLVAERGHNEQFF.

The chain has TRBV27 and TRBJ2-1, with 7 bases that match TRBD2. CDR1 and CDR2 (germline): MNHEY, SMNVEV (reference sequence). The CDR3 has 15 residues. J lost 1 base, V lost 3 bases, and 3 bases had no gene match. In DNA form, the CDR3 reads TGTGCCAGCAGTTTTCGAGCGGGATCCTACAATGAGCAGTTCTTC. Amino acids: CASSFRAGSYNEQFF.

This clone occurred a few times. The chain couples TRBV7-2 to TRBJ2-1, with 9 bases identical to TRBD2. CDR3 length: 17 residues. Trimming removed 1 base from V and 7 bases from J; junction bases left unmatched: 11. Germline V lookup: CDR1 SGHTA, CDR2 FQGNSA. For the CDR3, the DNA is TGTGCCAGCAGCTTAGGGGGGCGCGGGAGGGCCAGTAATGAGCAGTTCTTC. This codes for CASSLGGRGRASNEQFF.